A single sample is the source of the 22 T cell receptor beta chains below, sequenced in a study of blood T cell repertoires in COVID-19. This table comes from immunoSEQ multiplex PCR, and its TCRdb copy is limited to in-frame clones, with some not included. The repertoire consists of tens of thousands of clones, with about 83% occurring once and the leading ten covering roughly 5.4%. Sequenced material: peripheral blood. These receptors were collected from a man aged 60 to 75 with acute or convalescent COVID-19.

The CDR3 DNA reads TGTGCCAGCTCACCAGGACAGGGGCGTTTTTCACCCCTCCACTTT. Its translation: CASSPGQGRFSPLHF. This rearrangement joins TRBV18 to TRBJ1-6, with 9 bases lining up with TRBD1. The CDR3 extends over 15 amino acids. The junction had 5 bases not matched to a gene; V was cut back by 2 bases and J by 9 bases. The germline V gene has CDR1 KGHSH and CDR2 LQKENI.

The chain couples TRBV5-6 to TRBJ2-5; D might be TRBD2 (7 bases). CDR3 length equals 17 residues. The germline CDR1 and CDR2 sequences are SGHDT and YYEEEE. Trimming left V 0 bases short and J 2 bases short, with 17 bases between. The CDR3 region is CASSLEGRGRGQETQYF. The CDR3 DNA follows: TGTGCCAGCAGCTTGGAAGGACGGGGGAGGGGGCAAGAGACCCAGTACTTC.

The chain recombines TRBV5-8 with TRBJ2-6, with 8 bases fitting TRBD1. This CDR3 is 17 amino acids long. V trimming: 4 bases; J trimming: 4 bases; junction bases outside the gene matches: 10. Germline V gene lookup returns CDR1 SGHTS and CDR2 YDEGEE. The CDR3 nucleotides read TGTGCCAGCAGCGCTGGACAGGGCTCGAACGGGGCCAACGTCCTGACTTTC. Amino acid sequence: CASSAGQGSNGANVLTF.

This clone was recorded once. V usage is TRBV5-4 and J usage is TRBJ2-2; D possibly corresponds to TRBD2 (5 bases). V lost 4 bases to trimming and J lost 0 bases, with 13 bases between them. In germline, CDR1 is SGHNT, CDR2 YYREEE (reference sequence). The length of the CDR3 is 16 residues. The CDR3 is CASSLRRRANTGELFF. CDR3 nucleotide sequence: TGTGCCAGCAGCCTTCGACGGCGGGCGAACACCGGGGAGCTGTTTTTT.

CDR3 DNA: TGTGCCAGCGACGGGATGAATCAGCCCCAGCATTTT. This sequence encodes CASDGMNQPQHF. The chain couples TRBV19 to TRBJ1-5; D gene unclear. The V and J ends lost 9 bases and 4 bases respectively, with 10 bases between them. Germline lookup yields CDR1 LNHDA and CDR2 SQIVND (reference sequence). CDR3 size: 12 residues.

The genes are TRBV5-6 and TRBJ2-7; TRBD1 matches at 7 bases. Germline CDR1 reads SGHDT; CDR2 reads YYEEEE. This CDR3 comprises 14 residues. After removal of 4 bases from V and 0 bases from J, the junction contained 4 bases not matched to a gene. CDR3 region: CASSHRGVSYEQYF. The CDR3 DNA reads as TGTGCCAGCAGCCACAGGGGAGTCTCCTACGAGCAGTACTTC.

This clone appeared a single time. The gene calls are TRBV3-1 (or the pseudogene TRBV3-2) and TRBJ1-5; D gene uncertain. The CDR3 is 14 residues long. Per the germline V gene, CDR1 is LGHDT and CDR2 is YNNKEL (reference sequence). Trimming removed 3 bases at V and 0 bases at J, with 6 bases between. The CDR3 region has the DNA TGTGCCAGCAGCCAGGTCGGTAGCAATCAGCCCCAGCATTTT. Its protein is CASSQVGSNQPQHF.

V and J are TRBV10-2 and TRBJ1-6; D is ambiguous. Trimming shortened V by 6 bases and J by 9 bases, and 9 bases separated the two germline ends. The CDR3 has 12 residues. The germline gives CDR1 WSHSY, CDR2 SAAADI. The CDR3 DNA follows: TGCGCCAGCAGCCCTCCGGGTTCACCCCTCCACTTT. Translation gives CASSPPGSPLHF.

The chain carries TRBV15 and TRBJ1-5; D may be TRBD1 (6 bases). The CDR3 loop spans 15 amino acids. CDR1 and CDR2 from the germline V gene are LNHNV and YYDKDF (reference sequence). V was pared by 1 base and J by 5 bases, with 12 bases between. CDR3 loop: CATSRARAGDQPQHF. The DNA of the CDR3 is TGTGCCACCAGCAGAGCGCGGGCAGGGGATCAGCCCCAGCATTTT.

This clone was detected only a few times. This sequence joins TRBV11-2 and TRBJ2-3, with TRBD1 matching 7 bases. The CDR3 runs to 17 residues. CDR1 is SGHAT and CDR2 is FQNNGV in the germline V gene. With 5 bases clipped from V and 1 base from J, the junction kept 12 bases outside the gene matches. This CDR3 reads CASSPRYRGVGTDTQYF. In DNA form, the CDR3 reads TGTGCCAGCAGCCCCCGATACAGGGGAGTGGGCACAGATACGCAGTATTTT.

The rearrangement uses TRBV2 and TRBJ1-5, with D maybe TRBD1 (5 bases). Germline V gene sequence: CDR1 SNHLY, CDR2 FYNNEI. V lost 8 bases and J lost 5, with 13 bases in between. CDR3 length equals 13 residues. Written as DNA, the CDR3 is TGTGCCAGCCACAGGTCGACCTATCAGCCCCAGCATTTT. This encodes CASHRSTYQPQHF.

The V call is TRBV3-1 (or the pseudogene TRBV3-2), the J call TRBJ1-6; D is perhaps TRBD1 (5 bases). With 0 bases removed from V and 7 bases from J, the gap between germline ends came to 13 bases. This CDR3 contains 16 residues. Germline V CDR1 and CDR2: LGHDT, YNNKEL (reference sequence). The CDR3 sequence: CASSQDWSGPNSPLHF. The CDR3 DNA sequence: TGTGCCAGCAGCCAAGATTGGTCAGGGCCAAATTCACCCCTCCACTTT.

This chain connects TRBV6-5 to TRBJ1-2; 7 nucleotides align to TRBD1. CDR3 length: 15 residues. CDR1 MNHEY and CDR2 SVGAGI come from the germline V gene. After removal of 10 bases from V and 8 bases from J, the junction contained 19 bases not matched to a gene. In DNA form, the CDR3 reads TGTGCCACTACCTCATGGGAAGGGGGCGCGTCCGGCTACACCTTC. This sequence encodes CATTSWEGGASGYTF.

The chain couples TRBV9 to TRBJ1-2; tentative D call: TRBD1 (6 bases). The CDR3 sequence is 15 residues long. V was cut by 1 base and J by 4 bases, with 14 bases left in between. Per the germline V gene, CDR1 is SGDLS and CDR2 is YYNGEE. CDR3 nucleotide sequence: TGTGCCAGCAGCGTACAACAGGGACTAGGCTATGGCTACACCTTC. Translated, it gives CASSVQQGLGYGYTF.

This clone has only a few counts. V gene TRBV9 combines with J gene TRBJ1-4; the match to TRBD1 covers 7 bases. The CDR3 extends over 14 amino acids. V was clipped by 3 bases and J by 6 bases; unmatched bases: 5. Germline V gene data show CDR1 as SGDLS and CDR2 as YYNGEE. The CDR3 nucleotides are TGTGCCAGCAGCGCAGACAGGGAATATGAAAAACTGTTTTTT. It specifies CASSADREYEKLFF. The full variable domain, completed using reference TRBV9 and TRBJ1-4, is DSGVTQTPKHLITATGQRVTLRCSPRSGDLSVYWYQQSLDQGLQFLIQYYNGEERAKGNILERFSAQQFPDLHSELNLSSLELGDSALYFCASSADREYEKLFFGSGTQLSVL.

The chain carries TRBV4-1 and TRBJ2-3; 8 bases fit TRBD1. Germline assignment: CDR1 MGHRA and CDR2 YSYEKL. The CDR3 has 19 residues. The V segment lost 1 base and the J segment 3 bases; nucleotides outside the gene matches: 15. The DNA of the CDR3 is TGCGCCAGCAGCCAAGGGGGACAGGCCCCAGACGTCGCTACAGATACGCAGTATTTT. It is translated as CASSQGGQAPDVATDTQYF.

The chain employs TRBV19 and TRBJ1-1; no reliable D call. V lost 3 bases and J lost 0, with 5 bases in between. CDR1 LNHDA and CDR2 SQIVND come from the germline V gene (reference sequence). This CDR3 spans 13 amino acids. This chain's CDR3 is CASSIQLNTEAFF. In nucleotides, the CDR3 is TGTGCCAGTAGTATTCAGTTGAACACTGAAGCTTTCTTT.

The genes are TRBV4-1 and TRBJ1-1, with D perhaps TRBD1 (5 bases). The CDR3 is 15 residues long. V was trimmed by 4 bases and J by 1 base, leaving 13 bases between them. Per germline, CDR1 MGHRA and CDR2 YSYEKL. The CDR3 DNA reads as TGCGCCAGCAGCCCCGCGGGACTAGGGAACACTGAAGCTTTCTTT. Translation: CASSPAGLGNTEAFF.

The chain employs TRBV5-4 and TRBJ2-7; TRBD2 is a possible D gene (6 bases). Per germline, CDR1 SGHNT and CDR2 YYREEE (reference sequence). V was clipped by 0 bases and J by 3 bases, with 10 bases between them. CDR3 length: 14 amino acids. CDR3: CASSLDQGGYEQYF. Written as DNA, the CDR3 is TGTGCCAGCAGCTTGGATCAGGGAGGCTACGAGCAGTACTTC.

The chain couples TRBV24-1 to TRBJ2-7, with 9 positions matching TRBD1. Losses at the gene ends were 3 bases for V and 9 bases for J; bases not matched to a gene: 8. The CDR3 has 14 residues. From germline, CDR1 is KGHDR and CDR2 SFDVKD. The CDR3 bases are TGTGCCACCAGTGATGGGGGACAGGGAAAGGGGCAGTACTTC. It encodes CATSDGGQGKGQYF.

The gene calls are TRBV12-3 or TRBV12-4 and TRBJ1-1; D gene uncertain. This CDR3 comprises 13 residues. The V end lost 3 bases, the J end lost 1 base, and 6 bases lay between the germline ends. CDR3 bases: TGTGCCAGCAGTTTGGGCAGGAACACTGAAGCTTTCTTT. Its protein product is CASSLGRNTEAFF.

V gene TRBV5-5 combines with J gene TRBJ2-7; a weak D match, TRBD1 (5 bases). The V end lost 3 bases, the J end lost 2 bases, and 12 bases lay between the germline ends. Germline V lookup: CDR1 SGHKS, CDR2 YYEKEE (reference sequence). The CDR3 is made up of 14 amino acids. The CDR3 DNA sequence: TGTGCCAGCAGCTGGATGCAGGGTGCCTACGAGCAGTACTTC. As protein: CASSWMQGAYEQYF.